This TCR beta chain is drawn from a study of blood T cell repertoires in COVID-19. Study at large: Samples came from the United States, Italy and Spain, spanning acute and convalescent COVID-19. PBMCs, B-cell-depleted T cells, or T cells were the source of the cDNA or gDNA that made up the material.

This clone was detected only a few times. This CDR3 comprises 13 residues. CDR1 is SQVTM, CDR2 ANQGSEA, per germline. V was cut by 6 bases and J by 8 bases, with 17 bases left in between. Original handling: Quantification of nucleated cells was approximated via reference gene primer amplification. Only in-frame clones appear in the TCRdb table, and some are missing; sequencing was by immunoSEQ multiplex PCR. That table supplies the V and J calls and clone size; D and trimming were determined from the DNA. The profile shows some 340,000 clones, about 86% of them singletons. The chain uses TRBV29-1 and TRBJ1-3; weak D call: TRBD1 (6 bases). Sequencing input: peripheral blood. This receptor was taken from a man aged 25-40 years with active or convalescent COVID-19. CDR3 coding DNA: TGCAGCGTCGCCGGGACAATGACGGACACCATATATTTT. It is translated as CSVAGTMTDTIYF.